The T cell receptor beta chain described here comes from a study of blood T cell repertoires in COVID-19. V lost 0 bases and J lost 6, with 8 bases in between. Germline V gene sequence: CDR1 GTSNPN, CDR2 SVGIG (reference sequence). This CDR3 has 12 residues. In the source study's methods: Amplification from reference gene primers served as the basis for estimated nucleated cell counts. Using immunoSEQ multiplex PCR, the repertoire was profiled, and TCRdb retains in-frame clones only, with some absent. That table is the source of V, J and clone size, and D and trimming were worked out from the DNA. Of about 48,000 clones in the sample, approximately 80% were seen once.

The sequencing input was peripheral blood. The TCR was taken from a man between 65 and 85 years old with acute or convalescent COVID-19. The V call is TRBV30, the J call TRBJ1-2; D gene unclear. This chain's CDR3 is CAWSVRRDGYTF. DNA of the CDR3: TGTGCCTGGAGTGTACGCCGGGATGGCTACACCTTC.